This T cell receptor beta chain was recovered during a study of blood T cell repertoires in COVID-19. Study at large: The analysed material was cDNA or gDNA that came from T cells, B-cell-depleted T cells, or PBMCs.

Produced via immunoSEQ multiplex PCR; TCRdb's table is partial and in-frame only. The sample carries 180,000 or so clones, approximately 80% recorded once. The study drew participants aged about 18 to 89 years from around 24 US areas. Resolution of symptoms, clearance, or two negative PCRs was present in recovered Cohort 3 donors. From germline, CDR1 is KGHSH and CDR2 LQKENI. The CDR3 sequence is 15 residues long. With 2 bases clipped from V and 6 bases from J, the junction kept 5 bases outside the gene matches. This chain uses TRBV18 with TRBJ2-7, with 12 bases lining up with TRBD2. The sample consisted of PBMCs or T cells enriched from blood (not recorded which). The clonotype comes from a woman aged 55-70 years who had recovered from COVID-19. The CDR3 loop reads CASSPTSGGRLEQYF. DNA of the CDR3: TGTGCCAGCTCACCAACTAGCGGGGGGCGTCTCGAGCAGTACTTC.